This T cell receptor (beta chain) was captured by sequencing in a study of shared clonotypes between healthy human individuals. Study at large: Per donor, three plates held CD4 naive cells, three held CD4 memory, two held CD8 naive and one held CD8 memory.

Note on this clone: Its antigen is not known.

The V and J ends lost 11 bases and 2 bases, in that order; junction bases with no gene match: 10. CDR3 length equals 15 residues. Germline loops: CDR1 MNHNS, CDR2 SASEGT. General study points: Among the subsets, naive ones generally showed larger estimated richness than memory ones. A few donors had around 5% of their naive CD4 clonotypes in common. Collection of samples was limited to blood; tissue repertoires likely differ.

Libraries were prepared by immunoSEQ multiplex PCR; TCRdb keeps only in-frame clonotypes and omits some of them. Among roughly 530,000 clones, 90% to 96% were seen once, and the ten largest hold about 0.064%. The chain links TRBV6-1 to TRBJ2-3; 10 bases are shared with TRBD1. Source material: naive CD4+ T cells sorted from blood. Specified subset: CD45RA+ positively selected. The TCR was taken from a woman aged 25 to 39 in good health. The CDR3: CAGRDRGLITDTQYF. The CDR3 DNA follows: TGTGCCGGCCGGGACAGGGGACTTATCACAGATACGCAGTATTTT.